This entry describes one TCR beta chain. These data belong to a study of blood T cell repertoires in COVID-19. The wider study: From T cells, B-cell-depleted T cells, or PBMCs came the material, which was cDNA or gDNA.

Germline V lookup: CDR1 SGHNT, CDR2 YYREEE (reference sequence). V lost 4 bases, J lost 2 bases, and 5 bases stayed unmatched. The CDR3 loop spans 15 amino acids. In the authors' methods: Estimates of nucleated cell counts were drawn from the amplification of reference gene primers. TCRdb keeps only in-frame clones here, not all; method: immunoSEQ multiplex PCR. Clone size and the V and J calls come from that table; the DNA yielded D and trimming. The table records some 96,000 clones, more than 75% of them present only once. The origin of this receptor is a man aged 25 to 45 in a cohort sampled during active COVID-19. This sequence joins TRBV5-4 and TRBJ2-7; TRBD1 matches at 11 bases. Sequencing was carried out using peripheral blood. CDR3: CASSDGQGAAYEQYF. The CDR3, as DNA: TGTGCCAGCAGCGACGGACAGGGGGCGGCCTACGAGCAGTACTTC.